This entry lists 26 T cell receptor beta chains sequenced from one sample in a study of blood T cell repertoires in COVID-19. TCRdb's table, derived via immunoSEQ multiplex PCR, lists solely in-frame clones and lacks some. This table has around 260,000 clones, 87% appearing once. The sequenced material came from peripheral blood. Receptor source: a woman aged 45-65 years with acute or convalescent COVID-19.

This chain connects TRBV9 to TRBJ1-6; TRBD1 matches at 10 bases. Germline CDR1 SGDLS, CDR2 YYNGEE. Trimming took 3 bases from V and 6 from J; bases not matched to a gene: 3. This CDR3 spans 15 amino acids. The CDR3 spells CASSGGQGTNSPLHF. CDR3 nucleotides: TGTGCCAGCAGCGGGGGACAGGGGACTAATTCACCCCTCCACTTT.

The rearrangement uses TRBV6-6 and TRBJ1-3, with D unclear. From germline, CDR1 is MNHNY and CDR2 SVGAGI (reference sequence). CDR3 length equals 16 residues. V dropped 2 bases and J dropped 2 bases, with 13 bases sitting between them. The CDR3 nucleotides are TGTGCCAGCAGTTACACACCCTCATCGACTGGAAACACCATATATTTT. This translates into CASSYTPSSTGNTIYF.

The count of this clone is one. The genes are TRBV28 and TRBJ1-5, with 9 bases lining up with TRBD1. The CDR3 is made up of 14 amino acids. Germline V CDR1 and CDR2: MDHEN, SYDVKM. The V and J ends lost 6 bases and 5 bases, in that order; junction bases with no gene match: 5. The CDR3 loop is CASSQGTGYQPQHF. The CDR3 bases are TGTGCCAGCAGCCAGGGGACAGGGTATCAGCCCCAGCATTTT.

The V and J genes are TRBV29-1 and TRBJ1-5; TRBD1 matches 9 bases. Germline trimming cut 8 bases from V and 2 bases from J; bases unmatched to any gene: 7. CDR3 length: 14 residues. In germline, CDR1 is SQVTM, CDR2 ANQGSEA. The CDR3 sequence is CSSPGQGGNQPQHF. CDR3 DNA sequence: TGCAGCTCTCCGGGACAGGGCGGCAATCAGCCCCAGCATTTT. The variable domain in full, with the rest retrieved from reference TRBV29-1 and TRBJ1-5, is SAVISQKPSRDICQRGTSLTIQCQVDSQVTMMFWYRQQPGQSLTLIATANQGSEATYESGFVIDKFPISRPNLTFSTLTVSNMSPEDSSIYLCSSPGQGGNQPQHFGDGTRLSIL.

The chain recombines TRBV5-1 with TRBJ2-7; 7 bases agree with TRBD2. The CDR3 spans 14 residues. Germline V gene data show CDR1 as SGHRS and CDR2 as YFSETQ. The V segment lost 6 bases and the J segment 2 bases; nucleotides outside the gene matches: 8. CDR3 loop: CASKVPGRPYEQYF. The CDR3 nucleotides are TGCGCCAGCAAAGTGCCCGGGAGGCCCTACGAGCAGTACTTC.

This clone was picked up one time. The CDR3 reads CASSALQGANGEKLFF. The CDR3 region has the DNA TGTGCCAGCAGCGCCTTACAGGGGGCTAATGGTGAAAAACTGTTTTTT. This rearrangement joins TRBV7-9 to TRBJ1-4; 9 bases align to TRBD1. The CDR3 runs to 16 residues. In germline, CDR1 is SEHNR, CDR2 FQNEAQ (reference sequence). V shed 5 bases, J shed 7 bases, and the junction held 11 bases outside the gene matches.

The rearrangement links TRBV27 to TRBJ1-4, with D unresolved. CDR1 and CDR2 from the germline V gene are MNHEY and SMNVEV (reference sequence). The CDR3 is 15 residues long. Trimming took off 6 bases at V and 8 bases at J, with 19 bases between the two ends. The CDR3 loop is CASSLNSQWPEKLFF. In DNA, the CDR3 is TGTGCCAGCAGCCTTAATTCGCAGTGGCCGGAAAAACTGTTTTTT.

The genes are TRBV9 and TRBJ1-2, with D possibly being TRBD1 (6 bases). Germline values: CDR1 SGDLS, CDR2 YYNGEE. Trimming shortened V by 3 bases and J by 2 bases, and 17 bases separated the two germline ends. The length of the CDR3 is 16 residues. In DNA form, the CDR3 reads TGTGCCAGCAGCGCTACAGGGAGCGGGGGGAACTATGGCTACACCTTC. Translation: CASSATGSGGNYGYTF.

The V gene is TRBV19, the J gene TRBJ2-7; 11 nucleotides agree with TRBD1. Germline V CDR1 and CDR2: LNHDA, SQIVND (reference sequence). The CDR3 extends over 17 amino acids. With V trimmed by 4 bases and J by 7 bases, 15 bases remained unmatched. The CDR3 DNA reads as TGTGCCAGTAGTAGGACAGGGGGCGTTAAGGGGATCGGGGAGCAGTACTTC. Amino acid sequence: CASSRTGGVKGIGEQYF.

The chain uses TRBV10-3 and TRBJ1-1, with TRBD1 identical over 10 bases. This CDR3 region has 14 residues. The junction had 3 bases not matched to a gene; V was cut back by 4 bases and J by 4 bases. Germline values: CDR1 ENHRY, CDR2 SYGVKD. The CDR3 here is CAISGTGGTTEAFF. As DNA, the CDR3 is TGTGCCATCAGTGGGACAGGGGGGACCACTGAAGCTTTCTTT.

This chain links TRBV24-1 with TRBJ2-5; maybe TRBD2 (5 bases). Germline V lookup: CDR1 KGHDR, CDR2 SFDVKD. With 5 bases removed from V and 5 bases from J, the gap between germline ends came to 14 bases. The CDR3 consists of 14 residues. CDR3 in amino acids: CATSGLEGWETQYF. The DNA of the CDR3 is TGTGCCACCAGTGGACTTGAGGGCTGGGAGACCCAGTACTTC.

The chain joins TRBV7-2 to TRBJ2-5; a possible D gene is TRBD1 (6 bases). CDR1 and CDR2 (germline): SGHTA, FQGNSA. Trimming pared 3 bases from V and 2 bases from J, leaving 10 bases between. The CDR3 is 14 amino acids. The DNA for the CDR3 is TGTGCCAGCAGCTTTAGGACAGTACAAGAGACCCAGTACTTC. This gives the protein CASSFRTVQETQYF.

The V gene is TRBV5-1, the J gene TRBJ2-1, with 8 bases that match TRBD1. V gave up 1 base and J gave up 4 bases; unmatched junction bases: 4. Looked up from germline, CDR1 is SGHRS and CDR2 is YFSETQ. The CDR3 is 15 amino acids. The CDR3 nucleotides read TGCGCCAGCAGCTTGTCAGGGGGCGGTTACAATGAGCAGTTCTTC. Amino acid sequence: CASSLSGGGYNEQFF.

The V call is TRBV30, the J call TRBJ2-4, with TRBD2 identical over 10 bases. This CDR3 is 16 amino acids long. V lost 3 bases and J lost 1; bases outside the gene matches: 6. The germline V gene encodes CDR1 GTSNPN and CDR2 SVGIG (reference sequence). As DNA, the CDR3 is TGTGCCTGGAGAGATAATAGCGGGAGGGCCAAAAACATTCAGTACTTC. It specifies CAWRDNSGRAKNIQYF.

This clone came up once. The chain employs TRBV5-1 and TRBJ2-2, with 8 bases matching TRBD2. This CDR3 spans 16 amino acids. Germline lookup yields CDR1 SGHRS and CDR2 YFSETQ. Unmatched junction bases numbered 11, after V lost 4 bases and J lost 6 bases. This CDR3 is CASSPGTSMVAGELFF. CDR3 in DNA: TGCGCCAGCAGCCCCGGGACTAGTATGGTTGCCGGGGAGCTGTTTTTT.

This chain uses TRBV6-6 with TRBJ1-4, with TRBD1 identical over 7 bases. The trim removed 5 bases at V and 8 bases at J, leaving 11 bases unmatched. CDR3 length: 15 residues. The germline V gene has CDR1 MNHNY and CDR2 SVGAGI (reference sequence). Written as DNA, the CDR3 is TGTGCCAGCAGTCAACCTGACAGGGTCGGGGAAAAACTGTTTTTT. Translated, it gives CASSQPDRVGEKLFF.

This rearrangement joins TRBV9 to TRBJ1-4; 7 bases are shared with TRBD1. This CDR3 region has 15 residues. The junction had 11 bases not matched to a gene; V was cut back by 4 bases and J by 8 bases. CDR1 and CDR2 from the germline V gene are SGDLS and YYNGEE. CDR3 amino acids: CASSSQGGVGEKLFF. CDR3 nucleotides: TGTGCCAGCAGCTCACAAGGGGGCGTCGGGGAAAAACTGTTTTTT.

The rearrangement joins TRBV24-1 to TRBJ1-2; a weak D match, TRBD1 (5 bases). The CDR3 length is 15 residues. Trimming removed 3 bases from V and 4 bases from J, with 14 bases in between. Germline assignment: CDR1 KGHDR and CDR2 SFDVKD. DNA of the CDR3: TGTGCCACCAGTGATCCGGGACTCCCGGGCTATGGCTACACCTTC. Its translation: CATSDPGLPGYGYTF.

The V and J genes are TRBV5-6 and TRBJ2-7, with no clear D. CDR3 size: 13 residues. Germline V gene sequence: CDR1 SGHDT, CDR2 YYEEEE. Trimming removed 1 base from V and 0 bases from J, with 5 bases in between. This chain's CDR3 is CASSLWPSYEQYF. The CDR3 DNA sequence: TGTGCCAGCAGCTTGTGGCCCTCCTACGAGCAGTACTTC.

The chain employs TRBV11-2 and TRBJ1-1, with unresolved D. CDR1 and CDR2 from the germline V gene are SGHAT and FQNNGV. The CDR3 length is 13 residues. V lost 1 base and J lost 0, with 3 bases in between. Here the CDR3 reads CASSLALNTEAFF. CDR3 bases: TGTGCCAGCAGCTTAGCTCTGAACACTGAAGCTTTCTTT.

The chain couples TRBV9 to TRBJ2-1, with 9 nucleotides matching TRBD1. J gave up 6 bases and V 0 bases, and 7 bases lay outside the gene matches. Looked up from germline, CDR1 is SGDLS and CDR2 is YYNGEE. The length of the CDR3 is 16 residues. CDR3 in DNA: TGTGCCAGCAGCGTAGCTGGGACAGGGTGGGTCAATGAGCAGTTCTTC. It specifies CASSVAGTGWVNEQFF.

This clone was recorded only once. The chain uses TRBV28 and TRBJ2-5, with TRBD2 matching over 8 bases. Germline V lookup: CDR1 MDHEN, CDR2 SYDVKM. Trimming took 6 bases from V and 4 from J; bases not matched to a gene: 19. The CDR3 spans 18 residues. The CDR3 loop reads CASRRGLAGLWGGETQYF. Written as DNA, the CDR3 is TGTGCCAGCAGACGGGGGCTAGCGGGTTTGTGGGGAGGAGAGACCCAGTACTTC. Together with reference TRBV28 and TRBJ2-5, the CDR3 gives the full variable domain: DVKVTQSSRYLVKRTGEKVFLECVQDMDHENMFWYRQDPGLGLRLIYFSYDVKMKEKGDIPEGYSVSREKKERFSLILESASTNQTSMYLCASRRGLAGLWGGETQYFGPGTRLLVL.

This chain connects TRBV5-8 to TRBJ1-3; TRBD1 might be the D (5 bases). V shed 3 bases and J shed 1 base, with 8 bases lying between them. Germline CDR1 is SGHTS and CDR2 is YDEGEE. This CDR3 spans 14 amino acids. CDR3 in DNA: TGTGCCAGCAGCTCGAGACAGTCTGGAAACACCATATATTTT. It translates to CASSSRQSGNTIYF.

This clone is a singleton in its sample. The rearrangement uses TRBV27 and TRBJ1-6; no firm D call. Trimming pared 3 bases from V and 6 bases from J, leaving 9 bases between. There are 14 residues in the CDR3. Germline lookup yields CDR1 MNHEY and CDR2 SMNVEV (reference sequence). CDR3 DNA sequence: TGTGCCAGCAGTTTCATCGGTGGTAATTCACCCCTCCACTTT. It specifies CASSFIGGNSPLHF.

The chain combines TRBV6-2 or TRBV6-3 with TRBJ2-1; 8 positions match TRBD2. Per the germline V gene, CDR1 is MNHEY and CDR2 is SVGEGT. Unmatched junction bases numbered 17, after V lost 7 bases and J lost 6 bases. This CDR3 is built from 17 residues. For the CDR3, the DNA is TGTGCCAGCAACCCCGGGACTAGGGCGGGAGTTTTCAATGAGCAGTTCTTC. This gives the protein CASNPGTRAGVFNEQFF.

The chain employs TRBV29-1 and TRBJ2-7, with D perhaps matching TRBD2 (6 bases). This CDR3 comprises 13 residues. V gave up 5 bases and J gave up 8 bases, with 19 bases separating them. The V gene's germline CDR1 is SQVTM and CDR2 ANQGSEA. The CDR3 DNA follows: TGCAGCGTTCTGACTAGGTTTATCGGAAAGCAGTACTTC. Translation gives CSVLTRFIGKQYF.